Detailed here is one T cell receptor (beta chain). This CDR3 has 14 residues. The V end lost 4 bases, the J end lost 4 bases, and 14 bases lay between the germline ends. Germline V CDR1 and CDR2: SGHVS, FNYEAQ. How the authors handled the data: Nucleated cell counts were estimated from reference gene primer amplification. Profiling relied on immunoSEQ multiplex PCR, and the TCRdb table lists in-frame clones only, not all of them. From that table come the V and J calls and clone size; the DNA was used to work out D and trimming. Of roughly 260,000 clones in the sample, 88% were seen once. These data originate in a study of blood T cell repertoires in COVID-19. Background on the study: COVID-19 samples, acute and convalescent, were from the United States, Italy and Spain. From T cells, B-cell-depleted T cells, or PBMCs came the material, which was cDNA or gDNA.

Material for sequencing was peripheral blood. This TCR derives from a man in his sixties who had recovered from COVID-19. V is TRBV7-6 and J is TRBJ2-7, with D maybe TRBD1 (6 bases). The CDR3: CASSSRPTGYEQYF. In DNA, the CDR3 is TGTGCCAGCAGCTCGAGACCAACAGGGTACGAGCAGTACTTC.